Below are 12 T cell receptor beta chains sequenced from a single sample in a study of PD-1 blockade in classical Hodgkin lymphoma. The data were produced by immunoSEQ multiplex PCR, yet TCRdb's version contains in-frame clones alone and is incomplete. In the table there are around 13,000 clones, roughly 80% of which are singletons. As to time point: cycle 4 day 1 (C4D1), after five to seven weeks of nivolumab. Every patient was affected by relapse after autologous stem cell transplantation, while exposure to brentuximab vedotin was not uniform. The sample in question was peripheral blood mononuclear cells (PBMCs), obtained before the fourth cycle of nivolumab. Receptor source: a human donor with classical Hodgkin lymphoma.

The chain joins TRBV10-3 to TRBJ1-2, with 12 bases identical to TRBD1. This CDR3 has 16 residues. CDR1 and CDR2 from the germline V gene are ENHRY and SYGVKD. The junction had 10 bases not matched to a gene; V was cut back by 3 bases and J by 8 bases. As DNA, the CDR3 is TGTGCCATCAGTGACGTTCCGGGACAGGGGGCTTACGGCTACACCTTC. Amino acids: CAISDVPGQGAYGYTF.

As DNA, the CDR3 is TGTGCCAGCAGCCCCAGGACGGTGAGCACAGATACGCAGTATTTT. It encodes CASSPRTVSTDTQYF. The J gene is TRBJ2-3, the V gene TRBV7-6; D is undetermined. CDR3 length equals 15 residues. Germline CDR1 SGHVS, CDR2 FNYEAQ. Trimming took off 5 bases at V and 0 bases at J, with 12 bases between the two ends.

V is TRBV18 and J is TRBJ1-3; the D is unclear. The germline V gene encodes CDR1 KGHSH and CDR2 LQKENI. The CDR3 runs to 16 residues. V dropped 1 base and J dropped 2 bases, with 12 bases sitting between them. The CDR3 nucleotides read TGTGCCAGCTCACCACAGCGGAGCTCTGCTGGAAACACCATATATTTT. Its protein is CASSPQRSSAGNTIYF.

This sequence joins TRBV29-1 and TRBJ2-7, with D perhaps TRBD2 (5 bases). The CDR3 is 11 amino acids. V dropped 7 bases and J dropped 3 bases, with 10 bases sitting between them. The germline gives CDR1 SQVTM, CDR2 ANQGSEA. The CDR3 DNA reads TGCAGCGCCGTGGACTTCTACGAGCAGTACTTC. It is translated as CSAVDFYEQYF.

This clone was found once. The V call is TRBV6-5, the J call TRBJ2-3, with D perhaps matching TRBD1 (6 bases). V dropped 4 bases and J dropped 3 bases, with 8 bases sitting between them. Germline CDR1 reads MNHEY; CDR2 reads SVGAGI. The CDR3 has 13 amino acids. The CDR3: CASSFDRTDTQYF. The CDR3 DNA follows: TGTGCCAGCAGTTTCGACAGGACAGATACGCAGTATTTT.

V usage is TRBV6-6 and J usage is TRBJ2-1; D may match TRBD1 or TRBD2 (5 bases each). The V gene's germline CDR1 is MNHNY and CDR2 SVGAGI (reference sequence). Trimming took 5 bases from V and 9 from J, leaving 11 bases between them. This CDR3 is 12 amino acids long. The CDR3 here is CASSSTRGEQFF. CDR3 DNA sequence: TGTGCCAGCAGTAGCACGAGGGGTGAGCAGTTCTTC.

This clone turned up a few times. V is TRBV4-1 and J is TRBJ2-3; 7 nucleotides align to TRBD2. This CDR3 is 17 amino acids long. Germline V gene lookup returns CDR1 MGHRA and CDR2 YSYEKL. V gave up 0 bases and J gave up 0 bases; unmatched junction bases: 6. The CDR3 DNA is TGCGCCAGCAGCCAAGATGGTGCGGGGGTAAGCACAGATACGCAGTATTTT. Translation: CASSQDGAGVSTDTQYF.

The chain has TRBV11-2 and TRBJ2-1, with a weak D call TRBD1 (6 bases). This CDR3 spans 14 amino acids. Trimming pared 5 bases from V and 10 bases from J, leaving 18 bases between. Germline CDR1 and CDR2: SGHAT and FQNNGV. CDR3 loop: CASSPWAGAWEQFF. As DNA, the CDR3 is TGTGCCAGCAGCCCCTGGGCAGGGGCTTGGGAGCAGTTCTTC. The variable domain in full, completed from reference TRBV11-2 and TRBJ2-1, reads EAGVAQSPRYKIIEKRQSVAFWCNPISGHATLYWYQQILGQGPKLLIQFQNNGVVDDSQLPKDRFSAERLKGVDSTLKIQPAKLEDSAVYLCASSPWAGAWEQFFGPGTRLTVL.

CDR3 protein: CASQEGAWGYTF. As DNA, the CDR3 is TGTGCCTCCCAAGAAGGGGCGTGGGGCTACACCTTC. The chain employs TRBV19 and TRBJ1-2; a weak D match, TRBD1 (5 bases). The CDR3 runs to 12 residues. CDR1 and CDR2 from the germline V gene are LNHDA and SQIVND (reference sequence). Trimming pared 11 bases from V and 8 bases from J, leaving 18 bases between.

The chain recombines TRBV12-5 with TRBJ2-5, with TRBD2 identical over 7 bases. The CDR3 has 12 residues. Losses at the gene ends were 10 bases for V and 2 bases for J; bases not matched to a gene: 4. Germline assignment: CDR1 LGHNT and CDR2 FRNRAP. The CDR3 sequence: CANRGVQETQYF. CDR3 in DNA: TGTGCTAACCGGGGGGTTCAAGAGACCCAGTACTTC.

This clone was found once. The genes are TRBV25-1 and TRBJ2-7, with D perhaps matching TRBD1 (5 bases). Germline V gives CDR1 MGHDK, CDR2 SYGVNS. Trimming cost V 3 bases and J 3 bases, with 9 bases left between them. This CDR3 is built from 13 residues. The CDR3 region has the DNA TGTGCCAGCAGTGACGGCGGACACTACGAGCAGTACTTC. It translates to CASSDGGHYEQYF.

V usage is TRBV10-3 and J usage is TRBJ1-5; D gene unclear. V gave up 3 bases and J gave up 3 bases, with 15 bases separating them. CDR1 is ENHRY, CDR2 SYGVKD, per germline. CDR3 length equals 16 residues. The CDR3: CAISDDPGRPNQPQHF. The CDR3 nucleotides are TGTGCCATCAGTGATGACCCAGGAAGACCCAATCAGCCCCAGCATTTT.